Each of the 26 T cell receptor beta chains below was sequenced from the same sample in a study of blood T cell repertoires in COVID-19. Assay: immunoSEQ multiplex PCR; the TCRdb copy retains only in-frame clones and omits some. The repertoire holds about 120,000 clones, with 90% as singletons. Material for sequencing was peripheral blood. All receptors come from a woman in her sixties with COVID-19, enrolled during active disease.

The V and J genes are TRBV5-1 and TRBJ1-2, with TRBD1 identical over 9 bases. The germline gives CDR1 SGHRS, CDR2 YFSETQ. The V gene end was trimmed by 2 bases and the J gene end by 8 bases; junction bases not matched to a gene: 10. This CDR3 contains 15 residues. The CDR3 coding sequence is TGCGCCAGCAGCTTAAACGGACAGGGGTATACAGGCTACACCTTC. As protein: CASSLNGQGYTGYTF.

This clone has just one count. The chain uses TRBV19 and TRBJ1-1; 7 positions agree with TRBD1. The CDR3 is made up of 15 amino acids. Germline V gene sequence: CDR1 LNHDA, CDR2 SQIVND (reference sequence). The ends lost 5 bases at V and 5 bases at J; junction bases unmatched: 11. CDR3 coding DNA: TGTGCCAGTAGTCTTCCGACAGGGCGTGGAACTGAAGCTTTCTTT. Its translation: CASSLPTGRGTEAFF.

This clone was detected once. This chain links TRBV5-6 with TRBJ2-7; no reliable D call. Between the trimmed V and J ends, which lost 2 bases and 6 bases, there was a span of 6 bases. The CDR3 is 11 residues long. Germline-derived CDR1 and CDR2 are SGHDT and YYEEEE. The CDR3 nucleotides are TGTGCCAGCAGCTTCTCTCGCGAGCAGTACTTC. Translating it yields CASSFSREQYF.

As DNA, the CDR3 is TGTGCCAGCAGTGCCGCCAGGGGTGGCCGATATAGCAATCAGCCCCAGCATTTT. This codes for CASSAARGGRYSNQPQHF. This rearrangement joins TRBV6-1 to TRBJ1-5; D is perhaps TRBD1 (6 bases). The ends were cut back, 4 bases at V and 0 bases at J, with 19 bases in the middle. Germline CDR1 MNHNS, CDR2 SASEGT. This CDR3 is built from 18 residues.

V and J are TRBV4-3 and TRBJ2-7; 8 bases agree with TRBD1. From germline, CDR1 is LGHNA and CDR2 YSLEER. The CDR3 has 15 residues. V dropped 0 bases and J dropped 6; count of bases not matched to a gene: 7. For the CDR3, the DNA is TGCGCCAGCAGCCAAGATCGGACAGGGTTTGCCGAGCAGTACTTC. It specifies CASSQDRTGFAEQYF.

This clone is a singleton in its sample. The chain uses TRBV5-5 and TRBJ1-2; a weak D match, TRBD1 (5 bases). With 6 bases removed from V and 4 bases from J, the gap between germline ends came to 13 bases. Germline lookup yields CDR1 SGHKS and CDR2 YYEKEE (reference sequence). This CDR3 spans 13 amino acids. The CDR3 protein is CASTFNGAYGYTF. In DNA form, the CDR3 reads TGTGCCAGCACCTTCAATGGGGCCTATGGCTACACCTTC.

The rearrangement uses TRBV2 and TRBJ2-4, with D hard to call. V lost 2 bases and J 8 bases, leaving 13 bases between the germline ends. The CDR3 is 14 amino acids. Per the germline V gene, CDR1 is SNHLY and CDR2 is FYNNEI. The chain's CDR3 is CASSEFSVMDIQYF. The CDR3 region has the DNA TGTGCCAGCAGTGAATTTTCGGTGATGGACATTCAGTACTTC. Together with reference TRBV2 and TRBJ2-4, the CDR3 gives the full variable domain: EPEVTQTPSHQVTQMGQEVILRCVPISNHLYFYWYRQILGQKVEFLVSFYNNEISEKSEIFDDQFSVERPDGSNFTLKIRSTKLEDSAMYFCASSEFSVMDIQYFGAGTRLSVL.

The CDR3 sequence: CASSIDGQLNTEAFF. The CDR3 region has the DNA TGCGCCAGCAGCATCGATGGACAATTGAACACTGAAGCTTTCTTT. J is TRBJ1-1 and V is TRBV5-1, with D perhaps TRBD1 (5 bases). This CDR3 has 15 amino acids. Germline lookup yields CDR1 SGHRS and CDR2 YFSETQ. The V end was cut by 4 bases, the J end by 0 bases, with 13 bases between. Full variable domain (rest looked up from reference TRBV5-1 and TRBJ1-1): KAGVTQTPRYLIKTRGQQVTLSCSPISGHRSVSWYQQTPGQGLQFLFEYFSETQRNKGNFPGRFSGRQFSNSRSEMNVSTLELGDSALYLCASSIDGQLNTEAFFGQGTRLTVV.

The J gene is TRBJ2-7, the V gene TRBV4-1; D is unresolved. Trimming left V 0 bases short and J 3 bases short, with 12 bases between. This CDR3 region has 15 residues. Germline-derived CDR1 and CDR2 are MGHRA and YSYEKL. The CDR3 DNA is TGCGCCAGCAGCCAAGAGCGTAGCAGCGTCTACGAGCAGTACTTC. It yields the protein CASSQERSSVYEQYF.

The chain is built from TRBV6-2 or TRBV6-3 and TRBJ2-3; the match to TRBD2 covers 9 bases. The germline V gene encodes CDR1 MNHEY and CDR2 SVGEGT. V was clipped by 3 bases and J by 2 bases; unmatched bases: 3. The CDR3 runs to 15 residues. The CDR3 coding sequence is TGTGCCAGCAGTTATTCTAGCGGGGACACAGATACGCAGTATTTT. As protein: CASSYSSGDTDTQYF.

The chain recombines TRBV24-1 with TRBJ2-2; possible D gene TRBD1, 6 bases. Trimming cost V 4 bases and J 5 bases, with 10 bases left between them. CDR3 length equals 14 residues. Germline CDR1 reads KGHDR; CDR2 reads SFDVKD. The CDR3 sequence: CATSEPGATGELFF. The CDR3 nucleotides are TGTGCCACCAGTGAGCCAGGGGCGACCGGGGAGCTGTTTTTT.

This clone is a singleton in its sample. J is TRBJ2-2 and V is TRBV6-6; the match to TRBD1 covers 9 bases. Germline trimming cut 2 bases from V and 1 base from J; bases unmatched to any gene: 2. Germline V gene data show CDR1 as MNHNY and CDR2 as SVGAGI (reference sequence). CDR3 size: 16 residues. CDR3 protein: CASSYGTGRNTGELFF. The CDR3 nucleotides read TGTGCCAGCAGTTACGGGACAGGGCGGAACACCGGGGAGCTGTTTTTT.

The gene calls are TRBV3-1 (or the pseudogene TRBV3-2) and TRBJ2-6; the D gene is possibly TRBD1 (6 bases). This CDR3 has 16 amino acids. The V and J ends lost 3 bases and 9 bases respectively, with 18 bases between them. CDR1 is LGHDT, CDR2 YNNKEL, per germline (reference sequence). The CDR3 reads CASSQRTAANFNVLTF. The CDR3 region has the DNA TGTGCCAGCAGCCAGAGGACAGCCGCGAATTTCAACGTCCTGACTTTC.

This clone was observed a few times. V and J are TRBV9 and TRBJ1-2, with 7 bases aligning to TRBD1. CDR1 and CDR2 (germline): SGDLS, YYNGEE. The CDR3 length is 14 residues. Trimming at V came to 3 bases and at J to 4 bases, leaving 6 bases not matched to a gene. Here the CDR3 DNA reads TGTGCCAGCAGCGGAGACAGGGTTCCCTATGGCTACACCTTC. This encodes CASSGDRVPYGYTF.

This clone was counted a few times. For the CDR3, the DNA is TGTGCCAGCAAGAAAGCAGGCGACACCGGGGAGCTGTTTTTT. As protein: CASKKAGDTGELFF. This rearrangement joins TRBV6-5 to TRBJ2-2; D ambiguous. Trimming cost V 7 bases and J 3 bases, with 12 bases left between them. The CDR3 loop spans 14 amino acids. Germline CDR1 is MNHEY and CDR2 is SVGAGI.

The rearrangement uses TRBV11-3 and TRBJ2-1, with TRBD1 matching over 12 bases. CDR1 SGHNT and CDR2 YENEEA come from the germline V gene. V shed 4 bases and J 7 bases; nucleotides not matched to a gene: 5. The CDR3 length is 15 residues. Here the CDR3 reads CASSSGTGGMNEQFF. CDR3 nucleotide sequence: TGTGCCAGCAGCTCCGGGACAGGGGGCATGAATGAGCAGTTCTTC. The whole variable domain, remainder taken from reference TRBV11-3 and TRBJ2-1, is EAGVVQSPRYKIIEKKQPVAFWCNPISGHNTLYWYLQNLGQGPELLIRYENEEAVDDSQLPKDRFSAERLKGVDSTLKIQPAELGDSAVYLCASSSGTGGMNEQFFGPGTRLTVL.

The J gene is TRBJ2-7, the V gene TRBV5-1, with 7 bases identical to TRBD1. In germline, CDR1 is SGHRS, CDR2 YFSETQ. The junction had 7 bases not matched to a gene; V was cut back by 3 bases and J by 1 base. CDR3 length: 15 residues. The CDR3 DNA reads TGCGCCAGCAGCTCCCACCTGGACAGGTCCTACGAGCAGTACTTC. Protein product: CASSSHLDRSYEQYF.

V gene TRBV6-6 combines with J gene TRBJ1-2; D is undetermined. Looked up from germline, CDR1 is MNHNY and CDR2 is SVGAGI (reference sequence). V was clipped by 3 bases and J by 0 bases, with 14 bases between them. The CDR3 spans 16 residues. CDR3 bases: TGTGCCAGCAGTTATGTAGCGGGTCCTGCTAACTATGGCTACACCTTC. Translation: CASSYVAGPANYGYTF.

CDR3 loop: CASSLAENTEAFF. The CDR3 coding sequence is TGCGCCAGCAGCTTGGCAGAGAACACTGAAGCTTTCTTT. This rearrangement joins TRBV5-1 to TRBJ1-1; D gene uncertain. With 0 bases removed from V and 1 base from J, the gap between germline ends came to 4 bases. This CDR3 comprises 13 residues. Germline CDR1 is SGHRS and CDR2 is YFSETQ.

The genes are TRBV5-5 and TRBJ2-7, with D perhaps matching TRBD1 (5 bases). The CDR3 is 15 residues long. V lost 4 bases, J lost 2 bases, and 16 bases lay in between. Germline values: CDR1 SGHKS, CDR2 YYEKEE (reference sequence). As DNA, the CDR3 is TGTGCCAGCAGCGATTTAAGGGGTTCGACCTACGAGCAGTACTTC. Translated: CASSDLRGSTYEQYF.

The chain couples TRBV6-5 to TRBJ1-3; D not certain. Germline CDR1 MNHEY, CDR2 SVGAGI. The CDR3 has 14 amino acids. Trimming pared 6 bases from V and 0 bases from J, leaving 9 bases between. CDR3 in DNA: TGTGCCAGCAGGTCCCCAGGCTCTGGAAACACCATATATTTT. It encodes CASRSPGSGNTIYF.

The rearrangement joins TRBV5-1 to TRBJ2-4; no firm D call. This CDR3 is built from 16 residues. Trimming left V 4 bases short and J 0 bases short, with 14 bases between. Germline CDR1 and CDR2: SGHRS and YFSETQ. Here the CDR3 reads CASSLTESLAKNIQYF. In DNA form, the CDR3 reads TGCGCCAGCAGCCTCACAGAAAGCTTAGCCAAAAACATTCAGTACTTC.

The chain links TRBV4-2 to TRBJ1-1; 7 positions match TRBD1. The CDR3 length is 14 residues. V lost 1 base and J lost 7; bases outside the gene matches: 6. Germline CDR1 is LGHNA and CDR2 is YNFKEQ. The CDR3 DNA reads TGTGCCAGCAGCCAAGGACAGGGCCACGGTGAAGCTTTCTTT. It encodes CASSQGQGHGEAFF.

This chain connects TRBV7-2 to TRBJ2-2; 10 bases fit TRBD2. Trimming cost V 1 base and J 0 bases; bases outside gene matches: 2. The CDR3 covers 17 residues. Germline assignment: CDR1 SGHTA and CDR2 FQGNSA. CDR3 DNA: TGTGCCAGCAGCTTAGGCCTAGCGGGAGCGAACACCGGGGAGCTGTTTTTT. Amino acids: CASSLGLAGANTGELFF.

The chain uses TRBV3-1 (or the pseudogene TRBV3-2) and TRBJ1-3; 9 bases are a match to TRBD1. Looked up from germline, CDR1 is LGHDT and CDR2 is YNNKEL (reference sequence). The CDR3 length is 15 residues. V was pared by 4 bases and J by 7 bases, with 8 bases of the junction left unmatched. CDR3 region: CASSRQRDRVNTIYF. CDR3 sequence (DNA): TGTGCCAGCAGCCGACAGCGGGACAGGGTTAACACCATATATTTT.

This clone occurred a few times. V and J are TRBV19 and TRBJ1-3; 8 bases are shared with TRBD1. The CDR3 is 14 residues long. Germline V CDR1 and CDR2: LNHDA, SQIVND (reference sequence). J lost 4 bases, V lost 6 bases, and 5 bases had no gene match. The CDR3 region has the DNA TGTGCCAGTAGCCCAGACAGGGGCGGAAACACCATATATTTT. It is translated as CASSPDRGGNTIYF.